This T cell receptor beta chain was sequenced during a study of molecular identifiers for immune sequencing clone quantification. TCRdb analysed the PCR reads with MiXCR anew, one entry per CDR3 protein. The sample has about 640,000 distinct CDR3 sequences, about 20% seen once. The CDR3 is 15 amino acids. Trimming removed 10 bases at V and 4 bases at J, with 22 bases between. Germline V gene lookup returns CDR1 MNHEY and CDR2 SVGEGT. This clonotype was observed many times. This TCR came from a human donor in good health. Some libraries in this study had Jurkat cell RNA spiked in. This chain joins TRBV6-2 or TRBV6-3 and TRBJ1-2; D unclear. The sequencing sample was made of naive CD8+ T cells from blood, with Jurkat cell RNA spiked in. Subset here: FACS-sorted CD8+CD4-CCR7+CD45RA+ naive T cells. CDR3 sequence (DNA): TGTGCCATCGTTACGGGGTCGGTGACTGGCTATGGCTACACCTTC. Translation: CAIVTGSVTGYGYTF.